This T cell receptor (beta chain) was documented in a study of identical twins (dated by TCRdb to 2016 to 2018). Broadly, across the study: To test whether fetal clonotypes persist, the study used deep sequencing on TCR alpha and beta repertoires from monozygotic twins, unrelated adults of various ages, and cord blood. Replicate twin experiments were performed at different times using different library preparation protocols to rule out contamination.

Every donor in the study was a healthy Caucasian. The twin cohort comprised three pairs of female monozygotic twins, all aged about 18 to 30 years. Peripheral blood mononuclear cells were used as the source from which RNA for TCR libraries was isolated. This clonotype was observed a handful of times. Its cognate antigen has yet to be identified. No quality values exist for individual bases; no much larger clone is one base distant. From the cysteine up to the phenylalanine, the CDR3 has a length of 18 residues. Here the CDR3 DNA is all that survives: 54 bases in frame from base 1. V loses 1 base at its end and J loses 4 bases; junction bases beyond the gene matches: 9. From a lookup of the germline V gene, CDR1 and CDR2 are KGHDR and SFDVKD. The protocol used for the library was 5' RACE. TCRdb lists the instrument as Illumina HiSeq 2000. Template switching introduced a universal primer binding site; the final cDNA contained a unique molecular identifier, enabling accurate counting of TCR cDNA molecules. Specific primers in the conserved constant-segment region were used to synthesize first-strand cDNA for the TCR alpha and beta chains. To control for contamination, every cDNA library was double barcoded, receiving both a SMART-Mk sample barcode and Illumina barcodes. TruSeq adapter sequences along with Illumina sample barcodes were introduced in two successive PCR steps. TCR alpha and beta cDNA libraries were sequenced on the Illumina HiSeq platform with custom primers. The study's own analysis went as follows. Unique molecular identifiers were extracted from raw reads with MiGEC, and CDR3 positions were determined with MiXCR. Recombination models were inferred per individual with the repgenHMM and IGoR tools using an EM algorithm. Shared clonotype analysis was performed with the tcR package in R, normalizing sharing by the product of cloneset sizes. To study raw recombination free of thymic and clonal selection effects, out-of-frame nonproductive sequences were analyzed. The public sequencing data were trimmed at Q25 with fastp and processed into clonotypes with MiXCR by TCRdb, which kept only in-frame beta chains. All rows with the same CDR3 protein become a single entry with the most common DNA and genes. These V and J calls are TCRdb output, not the study's own analysis. For this sample there are about 890,000 distinct CDR3 sequences; around 12% appear just once. Clones ranked in the top ten supply around 1.5% of the sample.

General findings and caveats noted by the study authors: Abundant cord blood beta clonotypes had fewer insertions, young adult naive repertoires showed a similar but weaker trend, and memory repertoires showed no such trend. Because the same donors could not be followed over many years, conclusions were based on cross-sectional statistical analysis. Zero-insertion analyses could be partly confounded by invariant T cells such as MAIT and iNKT, though diverse VJ usage argued against such confounding for most clonotypes. Recombination models systematically underestimated out-of-frame TCR alpha sharing in monozygotic twins but agreed with sharing between unrelated individuals. A weaker excess of twin sharing was found in beta out-of-frame sequences because the signal-to-noise ratio was lowered by fewer shared sequences. Compared with coincidental sharing between unrelated individuals, out-of-frame TCR alpha sequences shared between twins had an excess of sequences with low generation probability.

These data also featured in a second study, about yellow fever vaccine responses in identical twins. Looking at the second paper: According to the authors, in identical twins the way T cells responded to vaccination appeared partly convergent and partly personalized. The study precisely tracked vaccine-responding T cell clones in identical twins.

The sequenced sample was PBMCs. The TCR sequence derives from a woman aged 18-29 years in good health. The V and J genes are TRBV24-1 and TRBJ2-1; 10 bases in the middle match TRBD1. The DNA sequence is TGTGCCACCAGTGATTTCCCTGGGGACAGGGGTTTGTACAATGAGCAGTTCTTC. The encoded protein is CATSDFPGDRGLYNEQFF.